Presented here are 25 T cell receptor beta chains from one specimen sequenced in a study of shared clonotypes between healthy human individuals. Profiled with immunoSEQ multiplex PCR; TCRdb holds only in-frame clones, not every one. The sample lists about 640,000 clones; about three quarters were seen once. Sequencing was carried out using memory CD4+ T cells sorted from blood. Sample subset: CD45RA-negative fraction. These receptors all come from a woman younger than 45 in good health.

The genes are TRBV9 and TRBJ2-2; D is undetermined. Trimming took 3 bases from V and 4 from J, leaving 1 base between them. CDR1 is SGDLS, CDR2 YYNGEE, per germline. CDR3 length: 11 amino acids. The CDR3 here is CASSGTGELFF. In DNA form, the CDR3 reads TGTGCCAGCAGCGGCACCGGGGAGCTGTTTTTT.

The rearrangement links TRBV11-2 to TRBJ2-4; D is perhaps TRBD1 (6 bases). The V gene lost 6 bases and the J gene lost 3 bases, with 9 bases spanning the gap. The germline gives CDR1 SGHAT, CDR2 FQNNGV. The CDR3 is made up of 13 amino acids. CDR3 in amino acids: CASSTGSKNIQYF. CDR3 DNA: TGTGCCAGCAGTACAGGGAGCAAAAACATTCAGTACTTC.

The chain uses TRBV15 and TRBJ2-1, with D tentatively TRBD1 (5 bases). Germline CDR1 LNHNV, CDR2 YYDKDF (reference sequence). Trimming removed 5 bases at V and 8 bases at J, with 19 bases between. There are 15 residues in the CDR3. This CDR3 reads CATSDRTGSFYEQFF. CDR3 nucleotide sequence: TGTGCCACCAGCGATAGAACAGGCAGTTTCTATGAGCAGTTCTTC.

J is TRBJ2-2 and V is TRBV30; 7 positions agree with TRBD2. Germline trimming cut 3 bases from V and 0 bases from J; bases unmatched to any gene: 1. In germline, CDR1 is GTSNPN, CDR2 SVGIG (reference sequence). This CDR3 comprises 14 residues. DNA for the CDR3: TGTGCCTGGAGACTAGCGACGAACACCGGGGAGCTGTTTTTT. Residues: CAWRLATNTGELFF. Supplemented by reference TRBV30 and TRBJ2-2, the full variable domain reads SQTIHQWPATLVQPVGSPLSLECTVEGTSNPNLYWYRQAAGRGLQLLFYSVGIGQISSEVPQNLSASRPQDRQFILSSKKLLLSDSGFYLCAWRLATNTGELFFGEGSRLTVL.

J is TRBJ2-5 and V is TRBV29-1, with D tentatively TRBD2 (6 bases). The CDR3 consists of 13 residues. Germline values: CDR1 SQVTM, CDR2 ANQGSEA. Trimming left V 8 bases short and J 5 bases short, with 18 bases between. The DNA of the CDR3 is TGCAGCTCGGGAGCCTCCTTAGGGGAGACCCAGTACTTC. This translates into CSSGASLGETQYF.

J is TRBJ1-2 and V is TRBV9; the D is unclear. The CDR3 spans 15 residues. The V end was cut by 3 bases, the J end by 0 bases, with 12 bases between. CDR1 and CDR2 from the germline V gene are SGDLS and YYNGEE. CDR3 nucleotides: TGTGCCAGCAGCGGAGGCCCCGGTTCTAACTATGGCTACACCTTC. This codes for CASSGGPGSNYGYTF. The full variable domain, with the rest looked up from reference TRBV9 and TRBJ1-2, is DSGVTQTPKHLITATGQRVTLRCSPRSGDLSVYWYQQSLDQGLQFLIQYYNGEERAKGNILERFSAQQFPDLHSELNLSSLELGDSALYFCASSGGPGSNYGYTFGSGTRLTVV.

The chain is built from TRBV5-1 and TRBJ2-7, with D possibly TRBD1 on 6 matching bases. With 4 bases removed from V and 2 bases from J, the gap between germline ends came to 13 bases. The CDR3 extends over 14 amino acids. The germline gives CDR1 SGHRS, CDR2 YFSETQ. CDR3 sequence (DNA): TGCGCCAGCAGCCACAACGACAGGCCCTACGAGCAGTACTTC. As protein: CASSHNDRPYEQYF. Together with reference TRBV5-1 and TRBJ2-7, the CDR3 gives the full variable domain: KAGVTQTPRYLIKTRGQQVTLSCSPISGHRSVSWYQQTPGQGLQFLFEYFSETQRNKGNFPGRFSGRQFSNSRSEMNVSTLELGDSALYLCASSHNDRPYEQYFGPGTRLTVT.

This chain joins TRBV5-1 and TRBJ2-5; TRBD2 matches 16 bases. Looked up from germline, CDR1 is SGHRS and CDR2 is YFSETQ. V was pared by 4 bases and J by 1 base, with 4 bases of the junction left unmatched. This CDR3 is built from 17 residues. CDR3 in amino acids: CASSEGLAGGGQETQYF. The CDR3 DNA is TGCGCCAGCAGCGAGGGACTAGCGGGAGGGGGCCAAGAGACCCAGTACTTC.

The chain combines TRBV5-6 with TRBJ1-3; TRBD1 might be the D (5 bases). The CDR3 has 16 residues. Per germline, CDR1 SGHDT and CDR2 YYEEEE. V lost 3 bases, J lost 4 bases, and 17 bases lay in between. The CDR3 bases are TGTGCCAGCAGCTCGTTGACAGTTAGCCTCGGAAACACCATATATTTT. Amino acid sequence: CASSSLTVSLGNTIYF.

V and J are TRBV6-5 and TRBJ1-3; D ambiguous. Per germline, CDR1 MNHEY and CDR2 SVGAGI. The CDR3 spans 15 residues. Trimming removed 0 bases from V and 0 bases from J, with 6 bases in between. As DNA, the CDR3 is TGTGCCAGCAGTTACTCCAGGATCTCTGGAAACACCATATATTTT. This gives the protein CASSYSRISGNTIYF.

The count of this clone is one. This chain links TRBV5-1 with TRBJ2-3; possible D gene TRBD1, 5 bases. V lost 1 base and J lost 3, with 12 bases in between. This CDR3 has 15 residues. Per the germline V gene, CDR1 is SGHRS and CDR2 is YFSETQ. CDR3 amino acids: CASSLRVRATDTQYF. The DNA of the CDR3 is TGCGCCAGCAGCTTGAGGGTCAGGGCGACAGATACGCAGTATTTT.

The V call is TRBV25-1, the J call TRBJ1-3; 8 bases are shared with TRBD1. The CDR3 extends over 18 amino acids. Unmatched junction bases numbered 10, after V lost 3 bases and J lost 0 bases. CDR1 and CDR2 from the germline V gene are MGHDK and SYGVNS. This CDR3 is CASSEPAGTGHSGNTIYF. CDR3 bases: TGTGCCAGCAGTGAGCCGGCCGGGACAGGCCACTCTGGAAACACCATATATTTT.

V is TRBV5-1 and J is TRBJ2-3, with D perhaps being TRBD1 or TRBD2 (5 bases each). The length of the CDR3 is 17 residues. Deletions cut 0 bases from V and 0 bases from J, with 14 bases between. Germline loops: CDR1 SGHRS, CDR2 YFSETQ. The CDR3 spells CASSLGDGLYSTDTQYF. CDR3 nucleotide sequence: TGCGCCAGCAGCTTGGGGGACGGATTGTATAGCACAGATACGCAGTATTTT. Full variable domain (rest looked up from reference TRBV5-1 and TRBJ2-3): KAGVTQTPRYLIKTRGQQVTLSCSPISGHRSVSWYQQTPGQGLQFLFEYFSETQRNKGNFPGRFSGRQFSNSRSEMNVSTLELGDSALYLCASSLGDGLYSTDTQYFGPGTRLTVL.

The chain is built from TRBV6-1 and TRBJ1-5; no clear D. Germline lookup yields CDR1 MNHNS and CDR2 SASEGT. CDR3 size: 12 residues. V shed 8 bases and J shed 5 bases, with 10 bases lying between them. CDR3 sequence reads: CASARPDQPQHF. The CDR3 DNA reads as TGTGCCAGCGCCAGACCGGATCAGCCCCAGCATTTT.

This clone was seen only once. The chain uses TRBV5-1 and TRBJ2-1; 8 bases agree with TRBD1. The germline V gene has CDR1 SGHRS and CDR2 YFSETQ. This CDR3 contains 15 residues. Unmatched junction bases numbered 12, after V lost 4 bases and J lost 9 bases. CDR3 nucleotides: TGCGCCAGCAGCGAGACAACAGGGGGTGTGATTGAGCAGTTCTTC. It codes for CASSETTGGVIEQFF.

V is TRBV10-1 and J is TRBJ2-5; D gene uncertain. V shed 2 bases and J shed 5 bases, with 9 bases lying between them. CDR1 is WNHNN, CDR2 SYGVQD, per germline (reference sequence). This CDR3 region has 13 residues. The CDR3 region has the DNA TGCGCCAGCAGTGAGGACGCCGAGGAGACCCAGTACTTC. It translates to CASSEDAEETQYF.

This rearrangement joins TRBV4-1 to TRBJ2-7, with D unresolved. This CDR3 comprises 15 residues. Trimming took off 1 base at V and 3 bases at J, with 13 bases between the two ends. Germline loops: CDR1 MGHRA, CDR2 YSYEKL. The CDR3 coding sequence is TGCGCCAGCAGCCAAGTCCACAGTACAAGCTACGAGCAGTACTTC. It translates to CASSQVHSTSYEQYF.

The chain recombines TRBV19 with TRBJ2-3; no reliable D call. Germline CDR1 LNHDA, CDR2 SQIVND (reference sequence). The ends were cut back, 7 bases at V and 2 bases at J, with 4 bases in the middle. The CDR3 spans 11 residues. Here the CDR3 DNA reads TGTGCCAGTAAATACACAGATACGCAGTATTTT. As protein: CASKYTDTQYF.

The chain has TRBV14 and TRBJ2-7; TRBD1 matches 8 bases. The J segment lost 3 bases and the V segment lost 4 bases, leaving 8 bases of the junction unmatched. The CDR3 is 15 amino acids. Germline lookup yields CDR1 SGHDN and CDR2 FVKESK. CDR3 sequence: CASSPFQDRDYEQYF. The DNA for the CDR3 is TGTGCCAGCAGCCCCTTTCAGGACAGGGACTACGAGCAGTACTTC. Full variable domain (remainder filled in from reference TRBV14 and TRBJ2-7): EAGVTQFPSHSVIEKGQTVTLRCDPISGHDNLYWYRRVMGKEIKFLLHFVKESKQDESGMPNNRFLAERTGGTYSTLKVQPAELEDSGVYFCASSPFQDRDYEQYFGPGTRLTVT.

The V gene is TRBV27, the J gene TRBJ2-2; D not resolved. V dropped 5 bases and J dropped 8 bases, with 12 bases sitting between them. Germline V gives CDR1 MNHEY, CDR2 SMNVEV (reference sequence). The CDR3 is 13 amino acids. The CDR3 DNA is TGTGCCAGCAGTGCTAGTCCTCGGGGGGAGCTGTTTTTT. Protein: CASSASPRGELFF.

The sample holds a few counts of this clone. The chain is built from TRBV28 and TRBJ2-3, with D hard to call. This CDR3 spans 13 amino acids. Trimming pared 8 bases from V and 5 bases from J, leaving 14 bases between. The germline V gene has CDR1 MDHEN and CDR2 SYDVKM. The CDR3 nucleotides read TGTGCCAGCCGAGGAGATTTGGAAGATACGCAGTATTTT. It encodes CASRGDLEDTQYF.

This chain joins TRBV27 and TRBJ2-5; the D gene is possibly TRBD2 (6 bases). V was shortened by 6 bases and J by 4 bases, with 18 bases between the two germline ends. From germline, CDR1 is MNHEY and CDR2 SMNVEV (reference sequence). CDR3 length: 15 amino acids. The CDR3 loop is CASRRRALEGETQYF. In nucleotides, the CDR3 is TGTGCCAGCAGGCGCCGCGCTCTGGAGGGAGAGACCCAGTACTTC.

The chain joins TRBV7-8 to TRBJ2-7; D is perhaps TRBD2 (5 bases). Deletions cut 1 base from V and 4 bases from J, with 5 bases between. Germline CDR1 is SGHVS and CDR2 is FQNEAQ. The CDR3 runs 12 residues. The CDR3 DNA is TGTGCCAGCAGCTTAGGGAGGTACGAGCAGTACTTC. Protein: CASSLGRYEQYF.

Here the CDR3 DNA reads TGTGCCAGCAGCTCAATCCTGACAGGGGGTACCTACGAGCAGTACTTC. Translating gives CASSSILTGGTYEQYF. The chain joins TRBV7-3 to TRBJ2-7, with TRBD1 identical over 9 bases. With V trimmed by 4 bases and J by 2 bases, 9 bases remained unmatched. The CDR3 totals 16 residues. Germline loops: CDR1 SGHTA, CDR2 FQGTGA. The whole variable domain, filled in from reference TRBV7-3 and TRBJ2-7, reads GAGVSQTPSNKVTEKGKYVELRCDPISGHTALYWYRQSLGQGPEFLIYFQGTGAADDSGLPNDRFFAVRPEGSVSTLKIQRTERGDSAVYLCASSSILTGGTYEQYFGPGTRLTVT.

A remark on this clone: The same CDR3 can be traced to other DNA sequences in this sample. The genes are TRBV18 and TRBJ2-5; no clear D gene. The CDR3 consists of 14 residues. V gave up 3 bases and J gave up 2 bases, with 10 bases separating them. CDR1 and CDR2 (germline): KGHSH, LQKENI. CDR3 DNA: TGTGCCAGCTCACCCTTGGCAGATCAAGAGACCCAGTACTTC. Translation: CASSPLADQETQYF.